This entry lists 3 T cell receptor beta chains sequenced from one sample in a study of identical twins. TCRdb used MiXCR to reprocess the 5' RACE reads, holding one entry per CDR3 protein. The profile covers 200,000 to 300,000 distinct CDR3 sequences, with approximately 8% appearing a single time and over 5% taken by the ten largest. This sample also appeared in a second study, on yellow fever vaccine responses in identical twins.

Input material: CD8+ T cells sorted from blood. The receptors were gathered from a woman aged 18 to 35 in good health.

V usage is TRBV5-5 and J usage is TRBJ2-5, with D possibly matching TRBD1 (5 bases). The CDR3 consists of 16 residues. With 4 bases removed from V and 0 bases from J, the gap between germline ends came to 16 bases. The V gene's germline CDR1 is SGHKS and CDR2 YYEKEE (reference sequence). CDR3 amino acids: CASSRVTVKDQETQYF. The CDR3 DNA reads TGTGCCAGCAGCCGAGTGACAGTCAAAGACCAAGAGACCCAGTACTTC.

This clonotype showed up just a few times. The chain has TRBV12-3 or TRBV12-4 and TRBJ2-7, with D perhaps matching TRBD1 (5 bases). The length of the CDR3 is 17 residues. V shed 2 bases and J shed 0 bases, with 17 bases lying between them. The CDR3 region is CASSLSRGGLFSYEQYF. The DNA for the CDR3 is TGTGCCAGCAGTTTATCAAGGGGTGGATTATTCTCCTACGAGCAGTACTTC.

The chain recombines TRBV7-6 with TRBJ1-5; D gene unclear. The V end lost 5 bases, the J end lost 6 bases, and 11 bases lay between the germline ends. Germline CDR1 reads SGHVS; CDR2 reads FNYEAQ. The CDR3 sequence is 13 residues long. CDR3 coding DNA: TGTGCCAGCAGCCAAACAAGCTCTCAGCCCCAGCATTTT. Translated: CASSQTSSQPQHF. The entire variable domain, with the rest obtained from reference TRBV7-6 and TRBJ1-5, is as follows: GAGVSQSPRYKVTKRGQDVALRCDPISGHVSLYWYRQALGQGPEFLTYFNYEAQQDKSGLPNDRFSAERPEGSISTLTIQRTEQRDSAMYRCASSQTSSQPQHFGDGTRLSIL.